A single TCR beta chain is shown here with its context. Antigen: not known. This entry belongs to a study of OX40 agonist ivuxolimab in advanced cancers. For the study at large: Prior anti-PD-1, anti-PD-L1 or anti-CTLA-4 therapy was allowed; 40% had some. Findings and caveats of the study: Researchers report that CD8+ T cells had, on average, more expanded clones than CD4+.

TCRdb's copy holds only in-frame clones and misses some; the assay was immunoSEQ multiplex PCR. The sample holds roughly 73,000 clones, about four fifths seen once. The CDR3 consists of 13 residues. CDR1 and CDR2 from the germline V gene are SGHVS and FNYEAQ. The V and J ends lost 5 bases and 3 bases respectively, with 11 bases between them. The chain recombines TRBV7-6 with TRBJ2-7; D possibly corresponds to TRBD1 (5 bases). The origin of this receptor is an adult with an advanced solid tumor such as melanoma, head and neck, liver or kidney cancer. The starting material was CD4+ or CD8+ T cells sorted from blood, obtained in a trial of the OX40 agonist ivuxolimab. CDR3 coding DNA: TGTGCCAGCAGCGCGGACATTAACTACGAGCAGTACTTC. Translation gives CASSADINYEQYF.